Below, 21 T cell receptor beta chains from the same sample are listed, as sequenced in a study of cytomegalovirus exposure and HLA in healthy donors. Researchers ran the PCR with 60 Vbeta and 13 Jbeta primers. Sequencing used immunoSEQ multiplex PCR; TCRdb keeps in-frame clones, though not all of them. The sample includes roughly 200,000 clones, approximately 78% of them seen just once. Sample: PBMCs. The receptor source for this set is a woman younger than 45 in good health and CMV-seropositive.

The chain links TRBV28 to TRBJ2-7; D is possibly TRBD2 (6 bases). Looked up from germline, CDR1 is MDHEN and CDR2 is SYDVKM. Trimming took 1 base from V and 4 from J, leaving 20 bases between them. The CDR3 covers 17 residues. The CDR3 is CASSLFHLGGGGYEQYF. The CDR3 DNA follows: TGTGCCAGCAGTTTATTCCATCTTGGGGGTGGAGGGTACGAGCAGTACTTC.

In its sample, this clone was seen a few times. The chain carries TRBV9 and TRBJ2-7, with TRBD2 identical over 9 bases. This CDR3 region has 17 residues. From germline, CDR1 is SGDLS and CDR2 YYNGEE. Trimming cost V 0 bases and J 0 bases; bases outside gene matches: 7. The CDR3 nucleotides are TGTGCCAGCAGCGTAGCCCCTAGCGGGGCGAGCTCCTACGAGCAGTACTTC. It is translated as CASSVAPSGASSYEQYF.

The genes are TRBV13 and TRBJ2-5; D unclear. The germline V gene encodes CDR1 PRHDT and CDR2 FYEKMQ (reference sequence). V was cut by 2 bases and J by 3 bases, with 10 bases left in between. This CDR3 is built from 14 residues. The CDR3 reads CASSLRAGKETQYF. The DNA for the CDR3 is TGTGCCAGCAGCTTACGCGCAGGCAAAGAGACCCAGTACTTC.

This chain connects TRBV7-2 to TRBJ2-5, with 12 bases fitting TRBD2. There are 16 residues in the CDR3. Trimming cost V 6 bases and J 2 bases; bases outside gene matches: 7. Germline CDR1 is SGHTA and CDR2 is FQGNSA. The CDR3 DNA reads as TGTGCCAGCAGACTGACTAGCGGGAGCTTTCAAGAGACCCAGTACTTC. It translates to CASRLTSGSFQETQYF.

The rearrangement links TRBV6-1 to TRBJ1-4; a possible D gene is TRBD1 (6 bases). This CDR3 has 15 residues. CDR1 is MNHNS, CDR2 SASEGT, per germline. Deletions cut 8 bases from V and 5 bases from J, with 18 bases between. CDR3: CASGGGQTRNEKLFF. CDR3 bases: TGTGCCAGCGGTGGGGGGCAGACCCGAAATGAAAAACTGTTTTTT.

The genes are TRBV29-1 and TRBJ2-3; weak D call: TRBD1 (6 bases). Germline V gene data show CDR1 as SQVTM and CDR2 as ANQGSEA. V shed 1 base and J shed 1 base, with 12 bases lying between them. This CDR3 region has 15 residues. This chain's CDR3 is CSVEGSPGGTDTQYF. In DNA, the CDR3 is TGCAGCGTTGAAGGGTCCCCAGGGGGCACAGATACGCAGTATTTT.

This rearrangement joins TRBV9 to TRBJ1-2; tentative D call: TRBD1 (5 bases). This CDR3 region has 13 residues. Germline V gene data show CDR1 as SGDLS and CDR2 as YYNGEE. V dropped 6 bases and J dropped 4 bases, with 13 bases sitting between them. CDR3 sequence: CASKNRTTYGYTF. The CDR3 DNA sequence: TGTGCCAGCAAGAACCGGACAACCTATGGCTACACCTTC.

This clone was recorded a few times. The genes are TRBV30 and TRBJ2-7; TRBD2 matches 7 bases. CDR1 GTSNPN and CDR2 SVGIG come from the germline V gene (reference sequence). The CDR3 runs 14 residues. Losses at the gene ends were 2 bases for V and 3 bases for J; bases not matched to a gene: 7. The CDR3 sequence is CAWSSGTIHYEQYF. The CDR3 region has the DNA TGTGCCTGGAGTTCCGGGACTATTCACTACGAGCAGTACTTC.

The J gene is TRBJ2-7, the V gene TRBV27; no clear D gene. CDR3 size: 12 residues. The germline gives CDR1 MNHEY, CDR2 SMNVEV (reference sequence). Trimming took 4 bases from V and 0 from J, leaving 4 bases between them. The CDR3 region has the DNA TGTGCCAGCAGTTCCAACTCCTACGAGCAGTACTTC. As protein: CASSSNSYEQYF.

J is TRBJ2-5 and V is TRBV7-9; D is ambiguous. V was trimmed by 5 bases and J by 1 base, leaving 14 bases between them. Germline V gene data show CDR1 as SEHNR and CDR2 as FQNEAQ (reference sequence). The CDR3 is 15 amino acids. The CDR3 spells CASSPLVLRQETQYF. The CDR3 DNA follows: TGTGCCAGCAGCCCCCTCGTTCTGCGCCAAGAGACCCAGTACTTC.

The chain joins TRBV5-1 to TRBJ2-1; TRBD2 agrees at 10 bases. Per germline, CDR1 SGHRS and CDR2 YFSETQ. Germline trimming cut 6 bases from V and 8 bases from J; bases unmatched to any gene: 23. The CDR3 is made up of 19 amino acids. In nucleotides, the CDR3 is TGCGCCAGCAATACTGCATATGGGCTAGCGGGAGCCCTGGGGGATGAGCAGTTCTTC. Translation: CASNTAYGLAGALGDEQFF.

In nucleotides, the CDR3 is TGTGCCAGCAGTGCCCGGACAGACTACACCGGGGAGCTGTTTTTT. Its translation: CASSARTDYTGELFF. The V gene is TRBV2, the J gene TRBJ2-2; TRBD1 might be the D (6 bases). CDR3 length equals 15 residues. Trimming removed 4 bases from V and 3 bases from J, with 12 bases in between. The germline CDR1 and CDR2 sequences are SNHLY and FYNNEI.

V is TRBV6-1 and J is TRBJ1-5; TRBD1 aligns across 7 bases. Germline loops: CDR1 MNHNS, CDR2 SASEGT. The CDR3 contains 17 residues. Trimming removed 4 bases from V and 9 bases from J; junction bases left unmatched: 18. In DNA form, the CDR3 reads TGTGCCAGCAGTGCCGTGATGACAGGGCCCCCCGGTTGGCCCCAGCATTTT. It is translated as CASSAVMTGPPGWPQHF.

The V call is TRBV30, the J call TRBJ2-1; 9 bases line up with TRBD1. The CDR3 consists of 15 residues. The V and J ends lost 0 bases and 0 bases, in that order; junction bases with no gene match: 0. The germline CDR1 and CDR2 sequences are GTSNPN and SVGIG (reference sequence). CDR3 nucleotide sequence: TGTGCCTGGAGTGTGGGACAGGGCTCCTACAATGAGCAGTTCTTC. Its protein is CAWSVGQGSYNEQFF.

This chain joins TRBV2 and TRBJ1-5; D uncertain. This CDR3 has 13 amino acids. V shed 7 bases and J shed 4 bases, with 11 bases lying between them. Germline V gene data show CDR1 as SNHLY and CDR2 as FYNNEI. The CDR3 nucleotides read TGTGCCAGCAAGTGGGAGGGTAATCAGCCCCAGCATTTT. Protein: CASKWEGNQPQHF.

The genes are TRBV19 and TRBJ1-6; 7 bases agree with TRBD1. Unmatched junction bases numbered 5, after V lost 3 bases and J lost 9 bases. The CDR3 runs 14 residues. Germline values: CDR1 LNHDA, CDR2 SQIVND (reference sequence). The CDR3 DNA reads TGTGCCAGTAGTATTGCAGGGGGGTTTTCACCCCTCCACTTT. Its translation is CASSIAGGFSPLHF. The full variable domain, completed using reference TRBV19 and TRBJ1-6, is DGGITQSPKYLFRKEGQNVTLSCEQNLNHDAMYWYRQDPGQGLRLIYYSQIVNDFQKGDIAEGYSVSREKKESFPLTVTSAQKNPTAFYLCASSIAGGFSPLHFGNGTRLTVT.

J is TRBJ2-5 and V is TRBV6-5, with TRBD2 matching 9 bases. The CDR3 covers 15 residues. In germline, CDR1 is MNHEY, CDR2 SVGAGI. V trimming: 6 bases; J trimming: 4 bases; junction bases outside the gene matches: 9. Written as DNA, the CDR3 is TGTGCCAGCAGGAAGAGCGGGGGGCGGGGAGAGACCCAGTACTTC. It yields the protein CASRKSGGRGETQYF.

The chain uses TRBV28 and TRBJ2-7; D not certain. This CDR3 comprises 16 residues. The V and J ends lost 2 bases and 6 bases respectively, with 20 bases between them. Germline CDR1 reads MDHEN; CDR2 reads SYDVKM. The CDR3 DNA sequence: TGTGCCAGCAGTTTACAGGTCTCTGTGGGTAGTGGCGAGCAGTACTTC. Protein: CASSLQVSVGSGEQYF.

The V and J genes are TRBV25-1 and TRBJ2-6; maybe TRBD2 (6 bases). Trimming took off 4 bases at V and 1 base at J, with 8 bases between the two ends. The CDR3 contains 15 residues. Germline loops: CDR1 MGHDK, CDR2 SYGVNS. The CDR3 is CASSVGGSGANVLTF. The CDR3 DNA is TGTGCCAGCAGTGTAGGAGGGTCTGGGGCCAACGTCCTGACTTTC.

This chain joins TRBV11-2 and TRBJ2-2, with a tentative D call TRBD1 (6 bases). This CDR3 is built from 14 residues. The germline gives CDR1 SGHAT, CDR2 FQNNGV. Trimming pared 5 bases from V and 7 bases from J, leaving 14 bases between. The CDR3 DNA sequence: TGTGCCAGCAGCACGACAGGTTTGGGCGGGGAGCTGTTTTTT. Encoded protein: CASSTTGLGGELFF. Filled out from reference TRBV11-2 and TRBJ2-2, the complete variable domain reads EAGVAQSPRYKIIEKRQSVAFWCNPISGHATLYWYQQILGQGPKLLIQFQNNGVVDDSQLPKDRFSAERLKGVDSTLKIQPAKLEDSAVYLCASSTTGLGGELFFGEGSRLTVL.

The chain combines TRBV19 with TRBJ2-3; D is undetermined. The CDR3 totals 14 residues. The V end was cut by 4 bases, the J end by 3 bases, with 11 bases between. Per the germline V gene, CDR1 is LNHDA and CDR2 is SQIVND (reference sequence). The chain's CDR3 is CASSNELATDTQYF. For the CDR3, the DNA is TGTGCCAGTAGTAACGAACTTGCGACAGATACGCAGTATTTT. The full variable domain, its missing parts supplied by reference TRBV19 and TRBJ2-3, is DGGITQSPKYLFRKEGQNVTLSCEQNLNHDAMYWYRQDPGQGLRLIYYSQIVNDFQKGDIAEGYSVSREKKESFPLTVTSAQKNPTAFYLCASSNELATDTQYFGPGTRLTVL.